The next 11 T cell receptor beta chains were all read from a single sample in a study of tumor-infiltrating lymphocytes in localized non-small cell lung cancer. The assay was immunoSEQ multiplex PCR, and TCRdb's table has in-frame clones only and misses some. Of some 22,000 clones in the sample, 69% were seen once. The sequenced material came from lung tumor tissue. Receptors originate from a human donor with non-small cell lung cancer.

J is TRBJ1-5 and V is TRBV5-6, with a weak D call TRBD1 (6 bases). V was cut by 0 bases and J by 2 bases, with 18 bases left in between. The CDR3 covers 18 residues. Germline V gene lookup returns CDR1 SGHDT and CDR2 YYEEEE. Written as DNA, the CDR3 is TGTGCCAGCAGCTTGGGAGTGGGAGGGGGTTACGGCAATCAGCCCCAGCATTTT. Translating it yields CASSLGVGGGYGNQPQHF.

In this sample, this clone turned up once. This chain uses TRBV7-9 with TRBJ2-5; D tentatively fits TRBD1 or TRBD2 (5 bases each). Per germline, CDR1 SEHNR and CDR2 FQNEAQ (reference sequence). Trimming stripped 2 bases from V and 4 bases from J, with 14 bases between. The CDR3 covers 15 residues. Here the CDR3 reads CASSLQVTRGETQYF. The CDR3 region has the DNA TGTGCCAGCAGCTTACAGGTCACGAGGGGAGAGACCCAGTACTTC.

The chain joins TRBV7-9 to TRBJ1-3; tentative D call: TRBD1 (6 bases). Per the germline V gene, CDR1 is SEHNR and CDR2 is FQNEAQ (reference sequence). CDR3 size: 15 residues. The V end lost 9 bases, the J end lost 0 bases, and 15 bases lay between the germline ends. In DNA form, the CDR3 reads TGTGCCAGTCTTACCCAGGGGTCCTCTGGAAACACCATATATTTT. Protein product: CASLTQGSSGNTIYF.

V and J are TRBV19 and TRBJ1-2; TRBD1 matches at 9 bases. The junction had 5 bases not matched to a gene; V was cut back by 8 bases and J by 7 bases. The germline V gene has CDR1 LNHDA and CDR2 SQIVND (reference sequence). The CDR3 spans 12 residues. The CDR3 sequence: CASGDRVGGYTF. In DNA form, the CDR3 reads TGTGCCAGTGGGGACAGGGTAGGTGGCTACACCTTC.

This chain links TRBV4-3 with TRBJ2-6; the match to TRBD1 covers 10 bases. J was trimmed by 3 bases and V by 2 bases; bases with no gene match: 7. From germline, CDR1 is LGHNA and CDR2 YSLEER. The CDR3 consists of 18 residues. CDR3 in amino acids: CASSQSRQGASGANVLTF. As DNA, the CDR3 is TGCGCCAGCAGCCAATCACGACAGGGGGCTAGTGGGGCCAACGTCCTGACTTTC.

The chain has TRBV29-1 and TRBJ1-1; perhaps TRBD1 as D (5 bases). Germline lookup yields CDR1 SQVTM and CDR2 ANQGSEA. The CDR3 spans 11 residues. Trimming removed 7 bases at V and 5 bases at J, with 11 bases between. The CDR3 region is CSASWGTEAFF. CDR3 sequence (DNA): TGCAGCGCCTCATGGGGGACTGAAGCTTTCTTT.

This clone was seen a few times. The chain uses TRBV25-1 and TRBJ2-5; D is tentatively TRBD1 or TRBD2 (6 bases each). This CDR3 is 15 amino acids long. Germline V gene lookup returns CDR1 MGHDK and CDR2 SYGVNS. V dropped 0 bases and J dropped 2 bases, with 10 bases sitting between them. The CDR3 protein is CASSEYGGRQETQYF. CDR3 in DNA: TGTGCCAGCAGTGAATATGGGGGGCGTCAAGAGACCCAGTACTTC. Supplemented by reference TRBV25-1 and TRBJ2-5, the full variable domain reads EADIYQTPRYLVIGTGKKITLECSQTMGHDKMYWYQQDPGMELHLIHYSYGVNSTEKGDLSSESTVSRIRTEHFPLTLESARPSHTSQYLCASSEYGGRQETQYFGPGTRLLVL.

The chain recombines TRBV7-8 with TRBJ1-5; TRBD1 is a possible D gene (6 bases). Trimming shortened V by 4 bases and J by 2 bases, and 9 bases separated the two germline ends. This CDR3 is built from 14 residues. Germline V gene lookup returns CDR1 SGHVS and CDR2 FQNEAQ. CDR3 nucleotide sequence: TGTGCCAGCAGCTCCAACAGGGGCAATCAGCCCCAGCATTTT. Translating it yields CASSSNRGNQPQHF.

This chain joins TRBV15 and TRBJ2-1; possible D gene TRBD1, 6 bases. Germline V gene sequence: CDR1 LNHNV, CDR2 YYDKDF (reference sequence). This CDR3 is 16 amino acids long. Deletions cut 2 bases from V and 6 bases from J, with 17 bases between. In DNA, the CDR3 is TGTGCCACCAGCAGACGATACACCGGGACAAGCAATGAGCAGTTCTTC. Residues: CATSRRYTGTSNEQFF.

V and J are TRBV5-4 and TRBJ2-7; D is uncertain. This CDR3 spans 13 amino acids. Germline CDR1 and CDR2: SGHNT and YYREEE (reference sequence). Trimming took 3 bases from V and 3 from J, leaving 10 bases between them. The CDR3: CASSSPSSYEQYF. CDR3 bases: TGTGCCAGCAGCTCCCCCTCCAGCTACGAGCAGTACTTC. The full variable domain, in which reference TRBV5-4 and TRBJ2-7 provide the parts outside the CDR3, is ETGVTQSPTHLIKTRGQQVTLRCSSQSGHNTVSWYQQALGQGPQFIFQYYREEENGRGNFPPRFSGLQFPNYSSELNVNALELDDSALYLCASSSPSSYEQYFGPGTRLTVT.

V is TRBV27 and J is TRBJ1-2; 8 bases agree with TRBD1. J gave up 4 bases and V 0 bases, and 4 bases lay outside the gene matches. The CDR3 is 15 residues long. Germline lookup yields CDR1 MNHEY and CDR2 SMNVEV (reference sequence). The CDR3 DNA sequence: TGTGCCAGCAGTTTATCGCCAGGGGGCACCTATGGCTACACCTTC. Protein product: CASSLSPGGTYGYTF.